One sample yielded the 7 T cell receptor beta chains listed below, sequenced in a study of cytomegalovirus exposure and HLA in healthy donors. With 60 Vbeta and 13 Jbeta primers, the PCR was carried out. TCRdb's table, derived via immunoSEQ multiplex PCR, lists solely in-frame clones and lacks some. The data show about 160,000 clones, about 71% seen once. The sequenced material came from PBMCs. All receptors come from a woman in her 30s in good health and CMV-seronegative.

The rearrangement links TRBV9 to TRBJ1-4; TRBD1 matches at 8 bases. V trimming: 4 bases; J trimming: 6 bases; junction bases outside the gene matches: 5. The CDR3 is made up of 14 amino acids. Germline V gene lookup returns CDR1 SGDLS and CDR2 YYNGEE. For the CDR3, the DNA is TGTGCCAGCAGCTCTCAGGGGGCGGATGAAAAACTGTTTTTT. Amino acids: CASSSQGADEKLFF.

The chain couples TRBV18 to TRBJ1-4; D unclear. Trimming pared 2 bases from V and 8 bases from J, leaving 18 bases between. CDR3 size: 16 residues. Germline V CDR1 and CDR2: KGHSH, LQKENI. The CDR3 loop is CASSPSHLPAGEKLFF. The CDR3 DNA reads as TGTGCCAGCTCACCATCTCACTTACCCGCGGGGGAAAAACTGTTTTTT.

This rearrangement joins TRBV5-6 to TRBJ2-3; 7 nucleotides match TRBD2. Germline assignment: CDR1 SGHDT and CDR2 YYEEEE. The CDR3 extends over 16 amino acids. V shed 3 bases, J shed 6 bases, and the junction held 13 bases outside the gene matches. The CDR3 is CASSSLKAGRVDTQYF. The CDR3 DNA follows: TGTGCCAGCAGCTCGCTGAAGGCGGGGAGGGTGGATACGCAGTATTTT.

The chain recombines TRBV5-4 with TRBJ2-1, with 10 bases identical to TRBD2. The CDR3 contains 20 residues. V dropped 4 bases and J dropped 0; count of bases not matched to a gene: 16. The V gene's germline CDR1 is SGHNT and CDR2 YYREEE (reference sequence). CDR3 sequence reads: CASSGTTSGWADGSYNEQFF. CDR3 sequence (DNA): TGTGCCAGCAGCGGCACGACTAGCGGGTGGGCTGACGGCTCCTACAATGAGCAGTTCTTC. The full variable domain, completed using reference TRBV5-4 and TRBJ2-1, is ETGVTQSPTHLIKTRGQQVTLRCSSQSGHNTVSWYQQALGQGPQFIFQYYREEENGRGNFPPRFSGLQFPNYSSELNVNALELDDSALYLCASSGTTSGWADGSYNEQFFGPGTRLTVL.

This clone was seen only a few times. The same CDR3 also results from other DNA sequences found in this sample. The V and J genes are TRBV9 and TRBJ1-1, with unresolved D. Germline CDR1 and CDR2: SGDLS and YYNGEE. V lost 0 bases and J 2 bases, leaving 5 bases between the germline ends. The CDR3 spans 13 residues. CDR3 DNA: TGTGCCAGCAGCGTAGCTGTCAACACTGAAGCTTTCTTT. Amino acid sequence: CASSVAVNTEAFF.

The CDR3 DNA reads as TGTGCCAGCAGCCCCGGGACAGGGCATAAGCATTTT. Translating it yields CASSPGTGHKHF. The chain employs TRBV7-2 and TRBJ1-5, with TRBD1 matching 9 bases. The CDR3 loop spans 12 amino acids. Germline CDR1 and CDR2: SGHTA and FQGNSA. J lost 14 bases, V lost 5 bases, and 7 bases had no gene match.

The table lists this clone with a count of one. The V call is TRBV5-1, the J call TRBJ1-3, with D perhaps TRBD1 (5 bases). The V end was cut by 0 bases, the J end by 0 bases, with 7 bases between. This CDR3 comprises 15 residues. Germline-derived CDR1 and CDR2 are SGHRS and YFSETQ. The CDR3 DNA reads TGCGCCAGCAGCTTGGGGGGCGACTCTGGAAACACCATATATTTT. Its translation is CASSLGGDSGNTIYF. The variable domain in full, completed from reference TRBV5-1 and TRBJ1-3, reads KAGVTQTPRYLIKTRGQQVTLSCSPISGHRSVSWYQQTPGQGLQFLFEYFSETQRNKGNFPGRFSGRQFSNSRSEMNVSTLELGDSALYLCASSLGGDSGNTIYFGEGSWLTVV.